The entry that follows covers one T cell receptor (beta chain) sequence. Its specificity is unknown. This specimen comes from a study of cytomegalovirus exposure and HLA in healthy donors. Method: immunoSEQ multiplex PCR; TCRdb's copy keeps in-frame clones and lacks some. Among some 170,000 clones listed, 80% to 90% were seen once. The study's findings and limits: Under in vitro conditions, three CMV-associated chains were confirmed as specific for CMV antigens.

The CDR3 is 13 amino acids. V shed 6 bases and J shed 4 bases, with 10 bases lying between them. Germline V CDR1 and CDR2: MDHEN, SYDVKM. Sequencing was performed on PBMCs. The chain couples TRBV28 to TRBJ1-5; unclear D gene. This sequence was found in a woman between 18 and 29 years old in good health and CMV-seronegative. CDR3 protein: CASSLPGNQPQHF. The CDR3 DNA sequence: TGTGCCAGCAGCCTTCCGGGAAATCAGCCCCAGCATTTT.